These T cell receptor beta chains were read from a single sample in a study of T cell repertoires in cytomegalovirus infection. The antigens for these receptors are not known. TCRdb re-called the reads with MiXCR, one entry per CDR3 protein. The table lists 450,000 to 600,000 distinct CDR3 sequences, around a third of them singletons. Sequenced here: cultured PBMCs, sampled from culture after CMV antigen stimulation. The receptors were sampled from a human donor in good health (CMV status not recorded). Some clones in this sample may be carry-over from other donors' samples. The CDR3 runs from the conserved cysteine through the conserved F or W. Fields, in order: D gene, J gene, V gene, clone size, CDR3 protein, CDR3 DNA. D genes are given only for firm matches. Some rows mark clone size as missing; the rest say once, few, many or name a class of expanded clone.

d_gene: TRBD2
j_gene: TRBJ2-7
v_gene: TRBV4-2
abundance: few
CDR3aa: CASSQEGGGTSGSYEQYF
CDR3nt: TGTGCCAGCAGCCAAGAAGGCGGCGGGACTAGCGGGAGCTACGAGCAGTACTTC

d_gene: TRBD1
j_gene: TRBJ1-5
v_gene: TRBV5-6
abundance: NA
CDR3aa: CASSKTRDRVGSQPQHF
CDR3nt: TGTGCCAGCAGCAAAACGAGGGACAGGGTAGGAAGTCAGCCCCAGCATTTT

d_gene: NA
j_gene: TRBJ1-1
v_gene: TRBV27
abundance: NA
CDR3aa: CASSPLQRPNTEAFF
CDR3nt: TGTGCCAGCAGCCCACTACAGCGCCCGAACACTGAAGCTTTCTTT

d_gene: NA
j_gene: TRBJ2-2
v_gene: TRBV2
abundance: NA
CDR3aa: CASSEAGANRIGELFF
CDR3nt: TGTGCCAGCAGTGAGGCCGGGGCCAACAGGATCGGGGAGCTGTTTTTT

d_gene: NA
j_gene: TRBJ2-1
v_gene: TRBV6-5
abundance: NA
CDR3aa: CASRGEDSYNEQFF
CDR3nt: TGTGCCAGCAGAGGGGAGGACAGCTACAATGAGCAGTTCTTC

d_gene: NA
j_gene: TRBJ2-1
v_gene: TRBV9
abundance: NA
CDR3aa: CASSVIEGNEQFF
CDR3nt: TGTGCCAGCAGCGTAATCGAGGGTAATGAGCAGTTCTTC

d_gene: NA
j_gene: TRBJ1-1
v_gene: TRBV25-1
abundance: NA
CDR3aa: CASSELRASNTEAFF
CDR3nt: TGTGCCAGCAGTGAATTGAGGGCCAGTAACACTGAAGCTTTCTTT

d_gene: TRBD1
j_gene: TRBJ2-3
v_gene: TRBV5-4
abundance: NA
CDR3aa: CASSRPGQGVEDTQYF
CDR3nt: TGTGCCAGCAGCCGACCGGGACAGGGGGTTGAAGATACGCAGTATTTT

d_gene: NA
j_gene: TRBJ2-7
v_gene: TRBV5-4
abundance: NA
CDR3aa: CASSLGGEKIYEQYF
CDR3nt: TGTGCCAGCAGCTTGGGGGGGGAAAAGATCTACGAGCAGTACTTC

d_gene: NA
j_gene: TRBJ2-5
v_gene: TRBV12-3/TRBV12-4
abundance: many
CDR3aa: CASSPRGSGETQYF
CDR3nt: TGTGCCAGCAGTCCCCGAGGGAGTGGGGAGACCCAGTACTTC

d_gene: NA
j_gene: TRBJ1-5
v_gene: TRBV28
abundance: many
CDR3aa: CASTSRGSNQPQHF
CDR3nt: TGTGCCAGCACCAGCCGGGGCAGCAATCAGCCCCAGCATTTT

d_gene: NA
j_gene: TRBJ2-5
v_gene: TRBV7-2
abundance: few
CDR3aa: CASSSRASGETQYF
CDR3nt: TGTGCCAGCAGCTCAAGGGCCTCTGGAGAGACCCAGTACTTC

d_gene: TRBD2
j_gene: TRBJ2-3
v_gene: TRBV4-3
abundance: few
CDR3aa: CASSPTSGTNTDTQYF
CDR3nt: TGCGCCAGCAGCCCCACTAGCGGGACCAACACAGATACGCAGTATTTT

d_gene: TRBD1
j_gene: TRBJ1-1
v_gene: TRBV27
abundance: NA
CDR3aa: CASSGRTGALNTEAFF
CDR3nt: TGTGCCAGCAGTGGAAGGACAGGGGCGTTGAACACTGAAGCTTTCTTT

d_gene: TRBD1
j_gene: TRBJ2-2
v_gene: TRBV6-5
abundance: few
CDR3aa: CASRLDRVRGELFF
CDR3nt: TGTGCCAGCAGGCTGGACAGGGTTCGCGGGGAGCTGTTTTTT

d_gene: NA
j_gene: TRBJ2-1
v_gene: TRBV4-1
abundance: few
CDR3aa: CASSLADTVTNEQFF
CDR3nt: TGCGCCAGCAGCCTCGCCGACACGGTGACCAATGAGCAGTTCTTC

d_gene: TRBD2
j_gene: TRBJ2-3
v_gene: TRBV7-2
abundance: many
CDR3aa: CASSFGSLAGGTDTQYF
CDR3nt: TGTGCCAGCAGCTTCGGCTCACTAGCGGGAGGGACAGATACGCAGTATTTT

d_gene: TRBD2
j_gene: TRBJ2-1
v_gene: TRBV6-2/TRBV6-3
abundance: NA
CDR3aa: CASRKGLAGVNEQFF
CDR3nt: TGTGCCAGCAGAAAGGGACTAGCGGGAGTTAATGAGCAGTTCTTC

d_gene: NA
j_gene: TRBJ1-5
v_gene: TRBV7-3
abundance: NA
CDR3aa: CASSLARTADNQPQHF
CDR3nt: TGTGCCAGCAGCTTAGCCCGCACAGCAGACAATCAGCCCCAGCATTTT

d_gene: NA
j_gene: TRBJ1-5
v_gene: TRBV20-1
abundance: few
CDR3aa: CSARAGGSNQPQHF
CDR3nt: TGCAGTGCTAGAGCCGGGGGTAGCAATCAGCCCCAGCATTTT

d_gene: NA
j_gene: TRBJ1-2
v_gene: TRBV27
abundance: few
CDR3aa: CASSPRAGLLYGYTF
CDR3nt: TGTGCCAGCAGTCCCCGGGCAGGCCTACTCTATGGCTACACCTTC

d_gene: NA
j_gene: TRBJ1-1
v_gene: TRBV19
abundance: few
CDR3aa: CASAPEGRYTEAFF
CDR3nt: TGTGCCAGCGCTCCTGAGGGGAGATACACTGAAGCTTTCTTT

d_gene: TRBD1
j_gene: TRBJ1-1
v_gene: TRBV27
abundance: few
CDR3aa: CASSRQGATTEAFF
CDR3nt: TGTGCCAGCAGTCGCCAGGGGGCGACCACTGAAGCTTTCTTT

d_gene: TRBD2
j_gene: TRBJ2-7
v_gene: TRBV7-2
abundance: many
CDR3aa: CASSSPTSGVGYEQYF
CDR3nt: TGTGCCAGCAGCTCCCCTACTAGCGGAGTAGGCTACGAGCAGTACTTC

d_gene: NA
j_gene: TRBJ2-6
v_gene: TRBV27
abundance: NA
CDR3aa: CVAASGANVLTF
CDR3nt: TGTGTCGCAGCTAGTGGGGCCAACGTCCTGACTTTC

d_gene: NA
j_gene: TRBJ2-1
v_gene: TRBV28
abundance: NA
CDR3aa: CASSLWTLRVNLVSYNEQFF
CDR3nt: TGTGCCAGCAGTCTTTGGACTTTGAGAGTAAATTTAGTTTCGTACAATGAGCAGTTCTTC

d_gene: TRBD1
j_gene: TRBJ2-7
v_gene: TRBV4-3
abundance: few
CDR3aa: CASSQVSGQGSSYEQYF
CDR3nt: TGCGCCAGCAGCCAAGTTAGTGGACAGGGCTCGTCTTACGAGCAGTACTTC

d_gene: NA
j_gene: TRBJ1-1
v_gene: TRBV14
abundance: few
CDR3aa: CASSPLGVNTEAFF
CDR3nt: TGTGCCAGCAGCCCCCTCGGGGTGAACACTGAAGCTTTCTTT

d_gene: TRBD1
j_gene: TRBJ2-1
v_gene: TRBV4-3
abundance: NA
CDR3aa: CASSQDNSGGEQFF
CDR3nt: TGCGCCAGCAGCCAAGATAACTCAGGGGGTGAGCAGTTCTTC

d_gene: TRBD1
j_gene: TRBJ2-5
v_gene: TRBV19
abundance: NA
CDR3aa: CASSIGTGGGLETQYF
CDR3nt: TGTGCCAGTAGTATCGGCACAGGGGGCGGCTTGGAGACCCAGTACTTC

d_gene: TRBD2
j_gene: TRBJ2-5
v_gene: TRBV2
abundance: few
CDR3aa: CASSDLAEKETQYF
CDR3nt: TGTGCCAGCAGTGACCTAGCGGAGAAAGAGACCCAGTACTTC

d_gene: NA
j_gene: TRBJ1-1
v_gene: TRBV20-1
abundance: few
CDR3aa: CSARLGTFLGGTEAFF
CDR3nt: TGCAGTGCCCGCCTCGGGACGTTTCTCGGGGGCACTGAAGCTTTCTTT

d_gene: NA
j_gene: TRBJ2-7
v_gene: TRBV6-6
abundance: few
CDR3aa: CASSYSGGADEQYF
CDR3nt: TGTGCCAGCAGTTACTCGGGCGGGGCGGACGAGCAGTACTTC

d_gene: TRBD2
j_gene: TRBJ2-1
v_gene: TRBV11-3
abundance: few
CDR3aa: CASSLGTSGRENEQFF
CDR3nt: TGTGCCAGCAGCTTAGGGACTAGCGGGAGGGAGAATGAGCAGTTCTTC

d_gene: TRBD2
j_gene: TRBJ2-1
v_gene: TRBV19
abundance: NA
CDR3aa: CASFHPLAGERGEQFF
CDR3nt: TGTGCCAGTTTCCATCCCCTAGCGGGAGAAAGAGGTGAGCAGTTCTTC

d_gene: NA
j_gene: TRBJ1-1
v_gene: TRBV7-2
abundance: many
CDR3aa: CASSLIGLNTEAFF
CDR3nt: TGTGCCAGCAGCTTAATAGGGCTGAACACTGAAGCTTTCTTT

d_gene: NA
j_gene: TRBJ2-1
v_gene: TRBV7-2
abundance: many
CDR3aa: CASSLRAENEQFF
CDR3nt: TGTGCCAGCAGCTTACGGGCAGAGAATGAGCAGTTCTTC

d_gene: NA
j_gene: TRBJ1-4
v_gene: TRBV2
abundance: NA
CDR3aa: CASSELGRNEKLFF
CDR3nt: TGTGCCAGCAGTGAGCTAGGAAGGAATGAAAAACTGTTTTTT

d_gene: TRBD1
j_gene: TRBJ1-4
v_gene: TRBV7-2
abundance: NA
CDR3aa: CASSSGQGTEKLFF
CDR3nt: TGTGCCAGCAGCTCGGGACAGGGGACTGAAAAACTGTTTTTT

d_gene: TRBD2
j_gene: TRBJ2-3
v_gene: TRBV7-8
abundance: NA
CDR3aa: CASSLVLAGGAPDTQYF
CDR3nt: TGTGCCAGCAGCTTAGTCCTAGCGGGAGGGGCCCCAGATACGCAGTATTTT

d_gene: TRBD2
j_gene: TRBJ2-1
v_gene: TRBV5-1
abundance: NA
CDR3aa: CASSFKTSGSSFDNEQFF
CDR3nt: TGCGCCAGCAGCTTCAAGACTAGCGGGAGTTCGTTCGACAATGAGCAGTTCTTC

d_gene: NA
j_gene: TRBJ1-3
v_gene: TRBV29-1
abundance: NA
CDR3aa: CSVEVGDSGNTIYF
CDR3nt: TGCAGCGTTGAGGTGGGAGATAGCGGAAACACCATATATTTT

d_gene: TRBD2
j_gene: TRBJ2-3
v_gene: TRBV6-1
abundance: NA
CDR3aa: CASRATGLAGIDSTDTQYF
CDR3nt: TGTGCCAGCAGGGCGACGGGGCTAGCGGGAATCGATAGCACAGATACGCAGTATTTT

d_gene: NA
j_gene: TRBJ2-5
v_gene: TRBV4-3
abundance: NA
CDR3aa: CASSRMGELETQYF
CDR3nt: TGCGCCAGCAGCCGCATGGGAGAGTTGGAGACCCAGTACTTC

d_gene: NA
j_gene: TRBJ2-1
v_gene: TRBV27
abundance: NA
CDR3aa: CASSSWGVNEQFF
CDR3nt: TGTGCCAGCAGTTCTTGGGGAGTCAATGAGCAGTTCTTC

d_gene: NA
j_gene: TRBJ2-5
v_gene: TRBV6-2/TRBV6-3
abundance: NA
CDR3aa: CASSYRPNQETQYF
CDR3nt: TGTGCCAGCAGTTACCGACCGAACCAAGAGACCCAGTACTTC

d_gene: NA
j_gene: TRBJ2-2
v_gene: TRBV6-1
abundance: NA
CDR3aa: CASSTLRDGELFF
CDR3nt: TGTGCCAGCAGTACCCTCCGGGACGGGGAGCTGTTTTTT

d_gene: NA
j_gene: TRBJ2-1
v_gene: TRBV7-2
abundance: few
CDR3aa: CASSLAHSSYNEQFF
CDR3nt: TGTGCCAGCAGCTTGGCTCACAGCTCCTACAATGAGCAGTTCTTC

d_gene: NA
j_gene: TRBJ2-1
v_gene: TRBV27
abundance: NA
CDR3aa: CASSLTQVFEQFF
CDR3nt: TGTGCCAGCAGTTTAACTCAGGTATTTGAGCAGTTCTTC

d_gene: TRBD1
j_gene: TRBJ2-1
v_gene: TRBV12-3/TRBV12-4
abundance: few
CDR3aa: CASSRDRGGGEQFF
CDR3nt: TGTGCCAGCAGTCGGGACAGGGGTGGGGGTGAGCAGTTCTTC

d_gene: NA
j_gene: TRBJ2-1
v_gene: TRBV24-1
abundance: NA
CDR3aa: CATSAEGLNANEQFF
CDR3nt: TGTGCCACCAGTGCTGAGGGACTTAACGCAAATGAGCAGTTCTTC

d_gene: NA
j_gene: TRBJ1-6
v_gene: TRBV7-6
abundance: NA
CDR3aa: CASSVGTANSPLHF
CDR3nt: TGTGCCAGCAGCGTCGGGACCGCCAATTCACCCCTCCACTTT